The present TCR beta chain was sequenced within a study of blood T cell repertoires in COVID-19. Study background: T cells, B-cell-depleted T cells, or PBMCs provided the cDNA or gDNA that served as material.

Only in-frame clones appear in the TCRdb table, and some are missing; sequencing was by immunoSEQ multiplex PCR. The repertoire consists of about 180,000 clones, with more than 75% occurring once and the leading ten covering almost 8.5%. J lost 1 base, V lost 0 bases, and 13 bases had no gene match. CDR1 is MGHRA and CDR2 is YSYEKL in the germline V gene. The CDR3 consists of 22 residues. The sequenced material came from peripheral blood. This TCR was recovered from a woman in her 70s with acute or convalescent COVID-19. The chain carries TRBV4-1 and TRBJ2-2; TRBD2 agrees at 14 bases. CDR3 in amino acids: CASSQDFGAGLAGGLNTGELFF. CDR3 sequence (DNA): TGCGCCAGCAGCCAAGATTTTGGGGCTGGACTAGCGGGGGGTCTGAACACCGGGGAGCTGTTTTTT.